Presented here are 18 T cell receptor beta chains from one specimen sequenced in a study of molecular identifiers for immune sequencing clone quantification. TCRdb fed the PCR reads into MiXCR, producing one record per CDR3 protein. The top ten hold 3.5% to 4% of the sample, which has nearly 55,000 distinct CDR3 sequences, roughly 36% seen once. The sample comprised naive CD8+ T cells from blood, with Jurkat cell RNA spiked in. Subset here: FACS-sorted CD8+CD4-CCR7+CD45RA+ naive T cells. The receptors here all came from a human donor in good health. Some libraries in this study had Jurkat cell RNA spiked in.

In its sample, this clonotype was seen many times. The rearrangement joins TRBV19 to TRBJ2-4; no clear D gene. This CDR3 comprises 16 residues. The germline V gene has CDR1 LNHDA and CDR2 SQIVND (reference sequence). V was clipped by 1 base and J by 0 bases, with 10 bases between them. The chain's CDR3 is CASSIGTAAAKNIQYF. CDR3 sequence (DNA): TGTGCCAGTAGTATAGGGACGGCGGCAGCCAAAAACATTCAGTACTTC. Combining the CDR3 with reference TRBV19 and TRBJ2-4 gives the whole variable domain DGGITQSPKYLFRKEGQNVTLSCEQNLNHDAMYWYRQDPGQGLRLIYYSQIVNDFQKGDIAEGYSVSREKKESFPLTVTSAQKNPTAFYLCASSIGTAAAKNIQYFGAGTRLSVL.

This clonotype was seen a few times. The chain links TRBV7-9 to TRBJ2-7; D is perhaps TRBD2 (5 bases). Trimming took 1 base from V and 2 from J, leaving 18 bases between them. Germline V lookup: CDR1 SEHNR, CDR2 FQNEAQ (reference sequence). The CDR3 runs 17 residues. CDR3 nucleotide sequence: TGTGCCAGCAGCTTAGGGACCGCGGGTAAGGGAACCTACGAGCAGTACTTC. This sequence encodes CASSLGTAGKGTYEQYF.

Comments on this clonotype: This may be a read error: a much more frequent sequence differs by one nucleotide. The chain joins TRBV5-1 to TRBJ2-7; 10 nucleotides line up with TRBD1. The V segment lost 4 bases and the J segment 3 bases; nucleotides outside the gene matches: 7. CDR3 length: 15 residues. From germline, CDR1 is SGHRS and CDR2 YFSETQ. The CDR3 here is CASSPRDRGDYEQYF. CDR3 DNA sequence: TGCGCCAGCAGCCCCCGGGACAGGGGAGACTACGAGCAGTACTTC. Full variable domain (remainder filled in from reference TRBV5-1 and TRBJ2-7): KAGVTQTPRYLIKTRGQQVTLSCSPISGHRSVSWYQQTPGQGLQFLFEYFSETQRNKGNFPGRFSGRQFSNSRSEMNVSTLELGDSALYLCASSPRDRGDYEQYFGPGTRLTVT.

Comment on this clonotype: With a much larger clone just one base away, this may be a read error. This chain joins TRBV28 and TRBJ2-7; D perhaps matches TRBD1 (5 bases). The length of the CDR3 is 13 residues. Germline values: CDR1 MDHEN, CDR2 SYDVKM. V gave up 8 bases and J gave up 3 bases, with 14 bases separating them. The CDR3 loop is CASGPGHLYEQYF. CDR3 DNA: TGTGCCAGCGGACCTGGACACCTCTACGAGCAGTACTTC.

There are many counts of this clonotype. The V and J genes are TRBV7-2 and TRBJ2-3, with 9 nucleotides matching TRBD2. The J segment lost 0 bases and the V segment lost 2 bases, leaving 6 bases of the junction unmatched. Germline CDR1 reads SGHTA; CDR2 reads FQGNSA. CDR3 length: 17 residues. As DNA, the CDR3 is TGTGCCAGCAGCTTAACTATAACTAGCGGGAGCACAGATACGCAGTATTTT. Translated: CASSLTITSGSTDTQYF.

This clonotype was seen at least ten times. The J gene is TRBJ1-1, the V gene TRBV7-8; no clear D. CDR3 length: 14 residues. V was shortened by 1 base and J by 1 base, with 7 bases between the two germline ends. Germline-derived CDR1 and CDR2 are SGHVS and FQNEAQ. The CDR3 reads CASSLEVSNTEAFF. Written as DNA, the CDR3 is TGTGCCAGCAGCTTAGAAGTGTCGAACACTGAAGCTTTCTTT. Supplemented by reference TRBV7-8 and TRBJ1-1, the full variable domain reads GAGVSQSPRYKVAKRGQDVALRCDPISGHVSLFWYQQALGQGPEFLTYFQNEAQLDKSGLPSDRFFAERPEGSVSTLKIQRTQQEDSAVYLCASSLEVSNTEAFFGQGTRLTVV.

About this clonotype: A much larger clone lies one base from this, so it may be a read error. The chain combines TRBV6-5 with TRBJ1-2; D remains unclear. Germline CDR1 reads MNHEY; CDR2 reads SVGAGI. This CDR3 contains 14 residues. The V and J ends lost 6 bases and 3 bases respectively, with 14 bases between them. The CDR3 here is CASRSGGQDYGYTF. The CDR3 region has the DNA TGTGCCAGCAGGTCTGGTGGGCAGGACTATGGCTACACCTTC.

This clonotype was observed a few times. J is TRBJ2-7 and V is TRBV13; no reliable D call. CDR1 is PRHDT, CDR2 FYEKMQ, per germline (reference sequence). V lost 1 base and J lost 0, with 7 bases in between. The CDR3 length is 14 residues. CDR3 bases: TGTGCCAGCAGCTTAGACGGGTCCTCCTACGAGCAGTACTTC. This codes for CASSLDGSSYEQYF.

J is TRBJ2-5 and V is TRBV7-9, with no clear D. The CDR3 length is 11 residues. The V gene's germline CDR1 is SEHNR and CDR2 FQNEAQ (reference sequence). V lost 5 bases, J lost 7 bases, and 8 bases lay in between. The CDR3 coding sequence is TGTGCCAGCAGCACAGAGGCGACCCAGTACTTC. The encoded protein is CASSTEATQYF.

The sample holds many counts of this clonotype. CDR3 sequence reads: CASSLRVLGSAKNIQYF. The CDR3, as DNA: TGCGCCAGCAGCTTGAGGGTATTGGGTTCGGCCAAAAACATTCAGTACTTC. The chain links TRBV5-1 to TRBJ2-4, with D unclear. The CDR3 consists of 17 residues. Between the trimmed V and J ends, which lost 1 base and 1 base, there was a span of 15 bases. Germline V lookup: CDR1 SGHRS, CDR2 YFSETQ.

Only a few counts were recorded for this clonotype. This CDR3 reads CASSVAGGRDTQYF. The CDR3 DNA reads TGTGCCAGCAGCGTAGCGGGAGGACGAGATACGCAGTATTTT. The rearrangement links TRBV9 to TRBJ2-3, with 7 nucleotides matching TRBD2. V lost 0 bases to trimming and J lost 5 bases; unmatched junction nucleotides: 3. The CDR3 sequence is 14 residues long. The V gene's germline CDR1 is SGDLS and CDR2 YYNGEE.

The table lists this clonotype with many counts. The rearrangement joins TRBV12-3 or TRBV12-4 to TRBJ2-5, with TRBD2 identical over 7 bases. CDR3 length: 13 residues. V gave up 8 bases and J gave up 1 base; unmatched junction bases: 4. CDR3 protein: CASLSGGQETQYF. The DNA of the CDR3 is TGTGCCAGCCTTTCGGGGGGCCAAGAGACCCAGTACTTC.

This clonotype showed up many times. V gene TRBV2 combines with J gene TRBJ2-3; D unresolved. Germline V lookup: CDR1 SNHLY, CDR2 FYNNEI. V lost 4 bases and J 3 bases, leaving 8 bases between the germline ends. The CDR3 runs to 13 residues. The CDR3 bases are TGTGCCAGCAGTGCCACGGAGACAGATACGCAGTATTTT. Translating gives CASSATETDTQYF.

This clonotype showed up many times. The chain recombines TRBV13 with TRBJ1-2; D call uncertain. Trimming left V 3 bases short and J 2 bases short, with 10 bases between. Germline loops: CDR1 PRHDT, CDR2 FYEKMQ (reference sequence). CDR3 length: 14 amino acids. The CDR3 region has the DNA TGTGCCAGCAGCTTGGCCCTAGGAAACTATGGCTACACCTTC. Residues: CASSLALGNYGYTF.

As regards this clonotype: A much bigger clone sits one base away, suggesting this may be a read error. The chain carries TRBV5-3 and TRBJ2-7, with 7 bases fitting TRBD2. TRBV5-3 is given ORF status, its function remaining uncertain. This CDR3 is 14 amino acids long. Here the CDR3 DNA reads TGTGCCAGCAGCCTCGGGAGGAGCACCTACGGGCAGTACTTC. This codes for CASSLGRSTYGQYF.

Only a few counts were recorded for this clonotype. This chain joins TRBV15 and TRBJ1-3; D not certain. The CDR3 sequence is 13 residues long. Germline V gene data show CDR1 as LNHNV and CDR2 as YYDKDF (reference sequence). V was trimmed by 1 base and J by 14 bases, leaving 15 bases between them. The CDR3 loop is CATSRGKDPGLYF. The CDR3 DNA reads as TGTGCCACCAGCAGAGGGAAGGACCCGGGGTTATATTTT.

This clonotype qualifies as medium-sized. V usage is TRBV6-2 or TRBV6-3 and J usage is TRBJ2-3; no clear D. The CDR3 consists of 11 residues. The germline gives CDR1 MNHEY, CDR2 SVGEGT. The V end lost 4 bases, the J end lost 5 bases, and 4 bases lay between the germline ends. CDR3: CASSFKDTQYF. In DNA, the CDR3 is TGTGCCAGCAGTTTTAAAGATACGCAGTATTTT.

Points on this clonotype: A junction boundary mismatches the germline segment, possibly from a read error. This rearrangement joins TRBV7-9 to TRBJ2-2; a weak D match, TRBD2 (5 bases). The germline gives CDR1 SEHNR, CDR2 FQNEAQ (reference sequence). This CDR3 is built from 13 residues. The DNA for the CDR3 is TGTGCCAGCAGCTTTGGATACACCGGGGAGCTGTATTTT. Its translation: CASSFGYTGELYF.